The 10 T cell receptor beta chains in this list originate from one sample, sequenced in a study of graft-versus-host responses after intestinal transplantation (dated by TCRdb to about 2021). The library relied on the immunoSEQ multiplex PCR assay. TCRdb re-hosts the immuneACCESS table, in-frame sequences only. Its copies lack some clones; in the studies checked, an unresolved V gene accounts for under half of them, and the cause for the rest is not known. Across this sample there are about 28,000 clones, with roughly four fifths seen only once. The leading ten clones occupy roughly a fifth of the sample. These TCRs are of unknown antigen specificity. This specimen's time point label, interpreted: cells obtained before transplantation from donor or recipient. This specimen consisted of unstimulated CD8+ T cells sorted from spleen or lymph node cells, obtained before intestinal transplant. Receptors originate from a human donor who received an intestinal transplant.

V usage is TRBV5-6 and J usage is TRBJ2-7; no definite D call. V dropped 3 bases and J dropped 7 bases, with 20 bases sitting between them. Germline loops: CDR1 SGHDT, CDR2 YYEEEE. The CDR3 runs 15 residues. In nucleotides, the CDR3 is TGTGCCAGCAGCTGGATTGGTCAGCCCTCCGGGGAGCAGTACTTC. This translates into CASSWIGQPSGEQYF.

The chain carries TRBV28 and TRBJ1-5, with TRBD1 identical over 10 bases. The CDR3 sequence is 14 residues long. The junction had 6 bases not matched to a gene; V was cut back by 6 bases and J by 7 bases. Germline CDR1 MDHEN, CDR2 SYDVKM. CDR3 loop: CASSGQGGDQPQHF. The DNA of the CDR3 is TGTGCCAGCAGCGGACAGGGGGGGGACCAGCCCCAGCATTTT.

This rearrangement joins TRBV27 to TRBJ1-6, with D uncertain. CDR1 is MNHEY, CDR2 SMNVEV, per germline (reference sequence). The CDR3 is 12 residues long. V was pared by 5 bases and J by 9 bases, with 8 bases between. CDR3 protein: CASSEGFSPLHF. The CDR3, as DNA: TGTGCCAGCAGTGAGGGATTTTCACCCCTCCACTTT.

V gene TRBV19 combines with J gene TRBJ1-2; 8 nucleotides line up with TRBD1. CDR3 length: 12 residues. V lost 9 bases and J lost 7; bases outside the gene matches: 7. The germline CDR1 and CDR2 sequences are LNHDA and SQIVND (reference sequence). For the CDR3, the DNA is TGTGCCAGCGGACAGGGTGTTCCTGGCTACACCTTC. It translates to CASGQGVPGYTF.

This rearrangement joins TRBV10-3 to TRBJ2-7; 8 bases are a match to TRBD1. V shed 3 bases and J 4 bases; nucleotides not matched to a gene: 8. CDR1 is ENHRY and CDR2 is SYGVKD in the germline V gene. The length of the CDR3 is 15 residues. The CDR3 DNA reads as TGTGCCATCAGTGATCCACTACAGGGGGGATACGAGCAGTACTTC. It codes for CAISDPLQGGYEQYF.

This clone appeared once. The chain joins TRBV4-2 to TRBJ2-2, with D unresolved. Germline loops: CDR1 LGHNA, CDR2 YNFKEQ. Trimming shortened V by 0 bases and J by 1 base, and 9 bases separated the two germline ends. This CDR3 region has 16 residues. The CDR3 DNA follows: TGTGCCAGCAGCCAAGATCCAACAATGAACACCGGGGAGCTGTTTTTT. It codes for CASSQDPTMNTGELFF.

The rearrangement links TRBV28 to TRBJ2-3; D is undetermined. The germline gives CDR1 MDHEN, CDR2 SYDVKM. Trimming took off 1 base at V and 1 base at J, with 6 bases between the two ends. The CDR3 extends over 14 amino acids. CDR3 DNA: TGTGCCAGCAGTTTATCCGTAGGCACAGATACGCAGTATTTT. Protein sequence: CASSLSVGTDTQYF.

The chain recombines TRBV5-5 with TRBJ2-3; D unclear. This CDR3 region has 12 residues. Germline V gene data show CDR1 as SGHKS and CDR2 as YYEKEE (reference sequence). Trimming left V 0 bases short and J 5 bases short, with 4 bases between. Here the CDR3 reads CASSLAIDTQYF. In nucleotides, the CDR3 is TGTGCCAGCAGCTTGGCCATAGATACGCAGTATTTT.

This chain connects TRBV15 to TRBJ2-7, with no clear D. CDR1 is LNHNV and CDR2 is YYDKDF in the germline V gene (reference sequence). Trimming stripped 0 bases from V and 3 bases from J, with 12 bases between. The length of the CDR3 is 15 residues. The CDR3 DNA follows: TGTGCCACCAGCAGAGATCGAAGCCATAGCTACGAGCAGTACTTC. The encoded protein is CATSRDRSHSYEQYF.

In its sample, this clone was seen a few times. The chain carries TRBV6-1 and TRBJ2-7; 7 bases match TRBD2. The CDR3 sequence is 15 residues long. Germline CDR1 reads MNHNS; CDR2 reads SASEGT. Trimming at V came to 4 bases and at J to 3 bases, leaving 9 bases not matched to a gene. The CDR3 loop is CASSVVLAEVYEQYF. The CDR3 nucleotides are TGTGCCAGCAGTGTCGTCCTAGCGGAGGTCTACGAGCAGTACTTC.